Shown below are 21 T cell receptor beta chains from a single sample sequenced in a study of CD8+ T cells in alopecia areata. Treatment here: oral pan-JAK inhibitor, 5-10 mg twice daily. RNA extraction and reverse transcription yielded cDNA as sequencing template. Measured with immunoSEQ multiplex PCR; TCRdb has only the in-frame clones, and not every one. The sample contains under 350,000 clones, roughly 50% of which appear only once. Here the sequenced sample was CD4+ T cells sorted from blood, taken at week 24, from a patient treated with tofacitinib. These receptors all come from a human donor with alopecia areata.

The gene calls are TRBV11-2 and TRBJ2-5; no firm D call. Per germline, CDR1 SGHAT and CDR2 FQNNGV. Trimming cost V 0 bases and J 3 bases, with 5 bases left between them. The CDR3 is 13 amino acids. The CDR3 DNA reads TGTGCCAGCAGCTTAGAGGCGGAAGAGACCCAGTACTTC. It is translated as CASSLEAEETQYF.

Remarks on this clone: One junction end does not reproduce the germline sequence, and a read error may be involved. This chain joins TRBV2 and TRBJ2-4, with D perhaps assigned TRBD1 or TRBD2 (7 bases each). The length of the CDR3 is 12 residues. Germline lookup yields CDR1 SNHLY and CDR2 FYNNEI. This CDR3 reads CASRERDSIPYF. Written as DNA, the CDR3 is TGTGCCAGCAGAGAGCGGGACAGTATTCCGTACTTC.

This chain joins TRBV4-1 and TRBJ2-7; no reliable D call. Trimming shortened V by 2 bases and J by 6 bases, and 17 bases separated the two germline ends. Germline V gene sequence: CDR1 MGHRA, CDR2 YSYEKL. The CDR3 runs 15 residues. This CDR3 reads CASSQIPRSFGEQYF. DNA of the CDR3: TGCGCCAGCAGCCAAATCCCAAGGTCGTTCGGCGAGCAGTACTTC.

CDR3 amino acids: CASSYSIRFGVTEAFF. The CDR3 DNA reads as TGTGCCAGCAGTTACTCGATAAGGTTTGGGGTCACTGAAGCTTTCTTT. V and J are TRBV6-5 and TRBJ1-1; no clear D gene. Germline V gene sequence: CDR1 MNHEY, CDR2 SVGAGI. V was pared by 0 bases and J by 4 bases, with 15 bases between. CDR3 length: 16 amino acids.

The rearrangement joins TRBV5-4 to TRBJ2-3, with 14 bases matching TRBD2. Germline V gives CDR1 SGHNT, CDR2 YYREEE (reference sequence). This CDR3 is 17 amino acids long. V gave up 3 bases and J gave up 4 bases; unmatched junction bases: 7. The CDR3: CASSSGLAGGSADTQYF. In DNA form, the CDR3 reads TGTGCCAGCAGCTCAGGACTAGCGGGGGGAAGCGCAGATACGCAGTATTTT.

Here the CDR3 reads CASSPLEQGYSPLHF. The CDR3 bases are TGTGCCAGCTCACCACTTGAACAGGGGTATTCACCCCTCCACTTT. The chain combines TRBV18 with TRBJ1-6, with TRBD1 matching over 7 bases. Germline CDR1 reads KGHSH; CDR2 reads LQKENI. The J segment lost 8 bases and the V segment lost 1 base, leaving 5 bases of the junction unmatched. This CDR3 region has 15 residues.

This clone has a handful of counts. The chain recombines TRBV29-1 with TRBJ1-5; no clear D gene. The CDR3 covers 14 residues. Germline CDR1 SQVTM, CDR2 ANQGSEA. V was cut by 4 bases and J by 1 base, with 11 bases left in between. Here the CDR3 reads CSVAESPSNQPQHF. CDR3 in DNA: TGCAGCGTTGCTGAGAGCCCGAGCAATCAGCCCCAGCATTTT.

The CDR3 sequence is CASRETGSSTEAFF. The CDR3 nucleotides read TGTGCCAGCAGAGAGACAGGGTCGAGCACTGAAGCTTTCTTT. The genes are TRBV25-1 and TRBJ1-1; 7 positions agree with TRBD1. The CDR3 consists of 14 residues. J lost 4 bases, V lost 6 bases, and 8 bases had no gene match. Germline CDR1 MGHDK, CDR2 SYGVNS. The variable domain in full, completed from reference TRBV25-1 and TRBJ1-1, reads EADIYQTPRYLVIGTGKKITLECSQTMGHDKMYWYQQDPGMELHLIHYSYGVNSTEKGDLSSESTVSRIRTEHFPLTLESARPSHTSQYLCASRETGSSTEAFFGQGTRLTVV.

V usage is TRBV30 and J usage is TRBJ1-2, with D unresolved. V lost 2 bases and J 5 bases, leaving 9 bases between the germline ends. This CDR3 is built from 12 residues. Germline loops: CDR1 GTSNPN, CDR2 SVGIG (reference sequence). CDR3 protein: CAWSTEHYGYTF. The CDR3, as DNA: TGTGCCTGGAGTACTGAACATTATGGCTACACCTTC.

Only a few counts were recorded for this clone. V is TRBV5-1 and J is TRBJ1-6; a weak D match, TRBD1 (5 bases). The CDR3 is 15 amino acids. Germline CDR1 and CDR2: SGHRS and YFSETQ. V gave up 4 bases and J gave up 10 bases, with 18 bases separating them. The CDR3, as DNA: TGCGCCAGCAGCCGTCAGGGAGGACTTGAATCACCCCTCCACTTT. Protein: CASSRQGGLESPLHF.

The chain uses TRBV6-1 and TRBJ2-1; D may be TRBD1 (6 bases). V lost 4 bases to trimming and J lost 4 bases, with 14 bases between them. Germline V gene lookup returns CDR1 MNHNS and CDR2 SASEGT. The length of the CDR3 is 15 residues. The CDR3 protein is CASSVSRDKYNEQFF. Here the CDR3 DNA reads TGTGCCAGCAGTGTCTCCCGGGACAAATACAATGAGCAGTTCTTC.

This sequence joins TRBV29-1 and TRBJ2-5; 8 bases align to TRBD2. V dropped 3 bases and J dropped 3; count of bases not matched to a gene: 9. From germline, CDR1 is SQVTM and CDR2 ANQGSEA. The CDR3 totals 15 residues. DNA for the CDR3: TGCAGCGTTGAGGGGGCCGGGACTAGAAAAGAGACCCAGTACTTC. Amino acids: CSVEGAGTRKETQYF.

This clone showed up just once. The CDR3 region has the DNA TGTGCCTGGAGAAGGGCGGGTGGAAACACCATATATTTT. Protein: CAWRRAGGNTIYF. V usage is TRBV30 and J usage is TRBJ1-3; D call uncertain. CDR1 is GTSNPN and CDR2 is SVGIG in the germline V gene (reference sequence). There are 13 residues in the CDR3. The ends were cut back, 3 bases at V and 3 bases at J, with 9 bases in the middle.

This chain connects TRBV7-9 to TRBJ2-2; TRBD1 agrees at 8 bases. V shed 3 bases and J 1 base; nucleotides not matched to a gene: 4. Looked up from germline, CDR1 is SEHNR and CDR2 is FQNEAQ (reference sequence). The CDR3 is 16 residues long. The CDR3 loop is CASSLSGQGNTGELFF. CDR3 DNA sequence: TGTGCCAGCAGCTTGAGCGGACAGGGGAACACCGGGGAGCTGTTTTTT. Based on the CDR3 plus reference TRBV7-9 and TRBJ2-2, the full variable domain is DTGVSQNPRHKITKRGQNVTFRCDPISEHNRLYWYRQTLGQGPEFLTYFQNEAQLEKSRLLSDRFSAERPKGSFSTLEIQRTEQGDSAMYLCASSLSGQGNTGELFFGEGSRLTVL.

The chain employs TRBV29-1 and TRBJ2-7; either TRBD1 or TRBD2 may supply D (6 bases each). Germline values: CDR1 SQVTM, CDR2 ANQGSEA. V lost 7 bases and J 7 bases, leaving 17 bases between the germline ends. This CDR3 spans 12 amino acids. In DNA form, the CDR3 reads TGCAGCGCCCGATCCGGAGGGGGGGAGCAGTACTTC. It translates to CSARSGGGEQYF.

The chain uses TRBV11-2 and TRBJ1-5; 9 bases agree with TRBD1. Trimming took 1 base from V and 7 from J; bases not matched to a gene: 5. Germline-derived CDR1 and CDR2 are SGHAT and FQNNGV. This CDR3 comprises 15 residues. The CDR3 nucleotides read TGTGCCAGCAGCTTAGGACAGGGGGTCCACCAGCCCCAGCATTTT. This encodes CASSLGQGVHQPQHF.

This chain connects TRBV5-4 to TRBJ2-7; D is unclear. This CDR3 has 11 residues. V was cut by 7 bases and J by 5 bases, with 10 bases left in between. Germline V CDR1 and CDR2: SGHNT, YYREEE (reference sequence). The DNA for the CDR3 is TGTGCCAGCGGCGGTCCCAACGAGCAGTACTTC. The encoded protein is CASGGPNEQYF.

The chain has TRBV5-6 and TRBJ1-4; D is undetermined. Trimming shortened V by 2 bases and J by 4 bases, and 12 bases separated the two germline ends. Germline lookup yields CDR1 SGHDT and CDR2 YYEEEE. The CDR3 is 15 amino acids. CDR3 in amino acids: CASSFYQGNNEKLFF. The DNA of the CDR3 is TGTGCCAGCAGCTTCTACCAAGGCAATAATGAAAAACTGTTTTTT.

There are a few counts of this clone. The gene calls are TRBV30 and TRBJ1-2; D gene unclear. V lost 6 bases and J 1 base, leaving 15 bases between the germline ends. Germline CDR1 reads GTSNPN; CDR2 reads SVGIG (reference sequence). The CDR3 has 14 residues. As DNA, the CDR3 is TGTGCCTGCCCCTCTCGGTCGGATAACTATGGCTACACCTTC. The encoded protein is CACPSRSDNYGYTF.

The chain carries TRBV4-3 and TRBJ1-3; 7 bases are a match to TRBD1. With V trimmed by 0 bases and J by 0 bases, 5 bases remained unmatched. Germline loops: CDR1 LGHNA, CDR2 YSLEER. This CDR3 comprises 17 residues. In nucleotides, the CDR3 is TGCGCCAGCAGCCAAGAGCCCAACAGGGGCTCTGGAAACACCATATATTTT. Protein product: CASSQEPNRGSGNTIYF.

The rearrangement joins TRBV28 to TRBJ1-2; no firm D call. Trimming left V 6 bases short and J 4 bases short, with 12 bases between. Germline assignment: CDR1 MDHEN and CDR2 SYDVKM. CDR3 length: 13 residues. The CDR3 bases are TGTGCCAGCAGAGCCGGGCCCAGCTATGGCTACACCTTC. Translating gives CASRAGPSYGYTF.